This T cell receptor beta chain is from a study of T cell responses to AZD1222 COVID-19 vaccine (dated by TCRdb to the early 2020s). A note on the overall study: AZD1222 recipients with second doses at about 4 weeks or about 12 weeks were pooled, because spike-specific TCR depth and breadth did not differ between schedules. TCR sequencing covered over 230 trial participants: 207 given two doses of AZD1222 and approximately 25 given two doses of MenACWY control vaccine. Trial participants were enrolled into age subgroups of 18-55, 56-69 and 70-plus years, which contained approximately 150, 30 and 60 TCR-sequenced participants, respectively. Beyond this particular receptor, the publication reports: Reportedly, close to half of the unique spike-specific TCRs recognized epitopes lying outside the regions that are mutated in the B.1.351 and B.1.1.7 variants. The vaccine-associated CD4 TCRs covered the entire spike protein, and the dominant responses fell in regions 160-218 and 743-854. Only six AZD1222 recipients were SARS-CoV-2 seropositive at baseline, limiting conclusions about previously exposed vaccinees. In the small 56-69-year group, the increase in depth fell short of significance, most likely because of low power. Most participants were white British and females outnumbered males, and the authors suggested that clonal diversity may have been underestimated. After two AZD1222 doses, both the breadth and the depth of spike-specific TCRs were significantly higher than at day 0 and than in MenACWY recipients. Because no day 14 peak-response samples were available, the repertoires could be characterized only after the peak T cell response.

Trimming takes 6 bases from V and 14 bases from J, and the germline ends sit 20 bases apart. CDR1 and CDR2 (MNHEY, SMNVEV) derive from the germline V gene (reference sequence). Its CDR3 holds 14 amino acids, cysteine through phenylalanine. The retained sequence is limited to the CDR3, 42 bases, with the frame set at the first base. The CDR3 regions of human TCRbeta chains were analyzed by immunosequencing. As for how the authors treated the data: TCRs in the repertoires were compared against a reference library of SARS-CoV-2-specific TCRs that had been generated with the MIRA antigen-specificity platform. Breadth was defined as the fraction of unique TCRs that were SARS-CoV-2-associated, and depth was defined as the fraction of total T cells that were SARS-CoV-2-associated. Using the MIRA data, every spike-specific TCR was mapped to the spike region that the TCR reacted to and assigned to either a CD4 or a CD8 class. Log10-transformed breadth and depth values were compared by one-way ANOVA with Sidak's multiple comparisons tests. This immuneACCESS table, as held by TCRdb, lists in-frame sequences with V and J called but not all clones. Of the missing ones, under half trace to an unresolved V gene in checked studies; the others have no known cause. D and trimming come from the DNA, and the V and J calls and clone size come from that table. The sample has roughly 120,000 clones on record, more than 75% of them singletons. 0.95% to 1.5% of the sample is taken by the ten largest.

Comments on this clone: Its antigen is not yet known. Nothing much larger sits one base from this clone, and base qualities are not available.

Taken with the paper, the label for time point translates to: baseline before first vaccination. Vaccinee samples were obtained from the UK trials COV001 and COV002, which included a single-blind randomized controlled phase 2/3 trial of AZD1222 (ChAdOx1 nCoV-19) in healthy adults. For TCRbeta chain sequencing, PBMC samples were collected from trial participants at day 0 and at day 28 after the second dose. The rearrangement joined TRBV27 to TRBJ1-6; there is no confident call for the D gene. The source was peripheral blood, collected on day 0 of AZD1222 vaccination. The source of this sequence is an adult in good health. The CDR3 protein is CASRRHGESYALHF. The bases read TGTGCCAGCAGACGACACGGGGAGAGCTATGCCCTCCACTTT.